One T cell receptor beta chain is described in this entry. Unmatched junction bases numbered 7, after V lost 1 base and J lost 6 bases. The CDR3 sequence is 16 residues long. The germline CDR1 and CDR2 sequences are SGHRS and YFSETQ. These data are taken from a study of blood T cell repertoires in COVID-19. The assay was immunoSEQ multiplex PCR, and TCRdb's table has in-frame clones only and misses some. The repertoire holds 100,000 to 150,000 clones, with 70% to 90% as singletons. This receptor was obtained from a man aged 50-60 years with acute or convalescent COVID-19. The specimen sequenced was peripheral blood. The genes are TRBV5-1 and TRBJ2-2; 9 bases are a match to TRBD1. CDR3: CASSLTTGQGSGELFF. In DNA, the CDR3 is TGCGCCAGCAGCTTGACAACGGGACAGGGTTCCGGGGAGCTGTTTTTT.